This passage covers 14 T cell receptor beta chains from one sample sequenced in a study of T cell changes during pregnancy in multiple sclerosis. Sequenced by immunoSEQ multiplex PCR; TCRdb stores in-frame clones only, minus some. The table shows fewer than 50,000 clones, with 90% to 95% occurring only once. The starting material was CD8+ T cells from peripheral blood mononuclear cells, obtained before pregnancy. These receptors came from a female donor with multiple sclerosis, enrolled in a pregnancy study.

This rearrangement joins TRBV29-1 to TRBJ2-7; 7 bases line up with TRBD1. This CDR3 spans 13 amino acids. V shed 5 bases, J shed 2 bases, and the junction held 6 bases outside the gene matches. Germline V gives CDR1 SQVTM, CDR2 ANQGSEA. The CDR3 loop reads CSVHTGVAYEQYF. DNA for the CDR3: TGCAGCGTTCATACAGGGGTCGCCTACGAGCAGTACTTC.

This clone has a single count. V usage is TRBV4-2 and J usage is TRBJ2-7; maybe TRBD1 (5 bases). Per the germline V gene, CDR1 is LGHNA and CDR2 is YNFKEQ. V lost 1 base to trimming and J lost 2 bases, with 9 bases between them. The CDR3 length is 14 residues. The CDR3 region is CASSQGQGTYEQYF. DNA for the CDR3: TGTGCCAGCAGCCAAGGGCAGGGAACCTACGAGCAGTACTTC.

The chain combines TRBV7-9 with TRBJ1-1; the match to TRBD1 covers 9 bases. The CDR3 has 15 residues. The germline V gene has CDR1 SEHNR and CDR2 FQNEAQ (reference sequence). J gave up 1 base and V 5 bases, and 5 bases lay outside the gene matches. The DNA of the CDR3 is TGTGCCAGCAGCACACAGGGGGCGAGGAACACTGAAGCTTTCTTT. Protein: CASSTQGARNTEAFF.

The rearrangement joins TRBV4-1 to TRBJ2-7; 9 positions match TRBD1. With 1 base clipped from V and 4 bases from J, the junction kept 8 bases outside the gene matches. This CDR3 comprises 16 residues. Germline V gene data show CDR1 as MGHRA and CDR2 as YSYEKL. CDR3 amino acids: CASSQGGQGEFYEQYF. The CDR3 region has the DNA TGCGCCAGCAGCCAAGGGGGACAGGGAGAATTTTACGAGCAGTACTTC.

The chain is built from TRBV2 and TRBJ2-7; 14 bases align to TRBD2. V lost 0 bases, J lost 2 bases, and 6 bases stayed unmatched. The CDR3 contains 18 residues. Germline V gene lookup returns CDR1 SNHLY and CDR2 FYNNEI. The CDR3 DNA reads TGTGCCAGCAGTGAAGCGTGGGGGACTAGCGGGAGACCCTACGAGCAGTACTTC. Residues: CASSEAWGTSGRPYEQYF.

The rearrangement links TRBV7-9 to TRBJ2-7; 9 nucleotides agree with TRBD1. This CDR3 is 15 amino acids long. Germline V gene data show CDR1 as SEHNR and CDR2 as FQNEAQ (reference sequence). J was trimmed by 3 bases and V by 5 bases; bases with no gene match: 8. Here the CDR3 reads CASSQNPGQGYEQYF. CDR3 sequence (DNA): TGTGCCAGCAGCCAAAACCCGGGACAGGGCTACGAGCAGTACTTC. Variable domain in full (rest from reference TRBV7-9 and TRBJ2-7): DTGVSQNPRHKITKRGQNVTFRCDPISEHNRLYWYRQTLGQGPEFLTYFQNEAQLEKSRLLSDRFSAERPKGSFSTLEIQRTEQGDSAMYLCASSQNPGQGYEQYFGPGTRLTVT.

This clone was observed once. V usage is TRBV27 and J usage is TRBJ1-5, with D hard to call. This CDR3 is built from 15 residues. Germline CDR1 MNHEY, CDR2 SMNVEV (reference sequence). The germline V and J ends were trimmed by 6 bases and 3 bases, with 15 bases remaining between them. Written as DNA, the CDR3 is TGTGCCAGCAGCCCCACCGGAGGGTTCAATCAGCCCCAGCATTTT. This sequence encodes CASSPTGGFNQPQHF.

The gene calls are TRBV4-2 and TRBJ2-2; 14 bases agree with TRBD2. The CDR3 is 20 residues long. V dropped 3 bases and J dropped 5; count of bases not matched to a gene: 14. From germline, CDR1 is LGHNA and CDR2 YNFKEQ. Here the CDR3 reads CASSQDPRSGLAGDTGELFF. CDR3 nucleotide sequence: TGTGCCAGCAGCCAGGACCCAAGATCGGGACTAGCGGGAGATACCGGGGAGCTGTTTTTT.

This clone was detected only once. The chain employs TRBV6-1 and TRBJ2-2; 9 bases are a match to TRBD1. V lost 9 bases to trimming and J lost 5 bases; unmatched junction nucleotides: 10. CDR1 MNHNS and CDR2 SASEGT come from the germline V gene. This CDR3 spans 15 amino acids. CDR3 in amino acids: CARPNRGRWTGELFF. The DNA for the CDR3 is TGTGCCAGACCCAACAGGGGGCGATGGACCGGGGAGCTGTTTTTT.

This chain's CDR3 is CASSDASYRTANTEAFF. The CDR3 bases are TGCGCCAGCAGTGACGCTAGCTACCGGACAGCGAACACTGAAGCTTTCTTT. The J gene is TRBJ1-1, the V gene TRBV10-1; D is perhaps TRBD1 (6 bases). The germline gives CDR1 WNHNN, CDR2 SYGVQD (reference sequence). The V and J ends lost 3 bases and 1 base respectively, with 18 bases between them. The CDR3 is 17 residues long.

The V and J genes are TRBV9 and TRBJ2-2, with D possibly being TRBD1 (5 bases). This CDR3 spans 15 amino acids. V shed 1 base and J shed 6 bases, with 13 bases lying between them. The germline CDR1 and CDR2 sequences are SGDLS and YYNGEE. The CDR3 loop reads CASSVKDTWAGELFF. Written as DNA, the CDR3 is TGTGCCAGCAGCGTAAAGGACACTTGGGCCGGGGAGCTGTTTTTT.

The chain uses TRBV7-6 and TRBJ2-3, with 12 nucleotides matching TRBD1. The CDR3 spans 16 residues. Germline loops: CDR1 SGHVS, CDR2 FNYEAQ. V lost 5 bases to trimming and J lost 5 bases; unmatched junction nucleotides: 8. This CDR3 is CASSQPGQGARDTQYF. CDR3 coding DNA: TGTGCCAGCAGCCAACCGGGACAGGGGGCAAGAGATACGCAGTATTTT. Based on the CDR3 plus reference TRBV7-6 and TRBJ2-3, the full variable domain is GAGVSQSPRYKVTKRGQDVALRCDPISGHVSLYWYRQALGQGPEFLTYFNYEAQQDKSGLPNDRFSAERPEGSISTLTIQRTEQRDSAMYRCASSQPGQGARDTQYFGPGTRLTVL.

J is TRBJ1-5 and V is TRBV6-1; tentative D call: TRBD1 (5 bases). CDR1 MNHNS and CDR2 SASEGT come from the germline V gene. The CDR3 is 14 residues long. Trimming left V 11 bases short and J 11 bases short, with 25 bases between. CDR3 coding DNA: TGTGCCGGGGGGGAAGAAGGGTTAGGTAGGACCCAGCATTTT. This encodes CAGGEEGLGRTQHF.

This clone was picked up one time. The chain carries TRBV19 and TRBJ1-1; D might be TRBD1 (6 bases). The CDR3 is 15 residues long. Trimming left V 6 bases short and J 1 base short, with 15 bases between. Germline V gives CDR1 LNHDA, CDR2 SQIVND (reference sequence). In DNA form, the CDR3 reads TGTGCCAGTAGAGCCCTAACAGGGTGGAACACTGAAGCTTTCTTT. This gives the protein CASRALTGWNTEAFF.